This TCR beta chain was sequenced for a study of PD-1 blockade in classical Hodgkin lymphoma (TCRdb year 2020). At the level of the whole study: Nivolumab dosing was 3 mg/kg intravenously every 2 weeks, continuing until either disease progression or unacceptable toxicity. The study used TCR beta sequencing and CyTOF to define a peripheral blood immune signature of response to PD-1 blockade in classical Hodgkin lymphoma. Overall results and qualifications from the work: Trial patients with a complete response had baseline diversity similar to that of newly diagnosed patients, while partial responders and progressors had significantly lower diversity. Only a single clinical trial cohort was studied, and what caused the repertoire differences, possibly disease activity or prior therapy, remained undefined. By C4D1, a significant rise was seen in CD4+ TCR diversity but not in CD8+ TCR diversity (p=0.0027 vs p=0.16), and the rise was most apparent among complete responders (p=0.02). Diversity was lower in patients who began nivolumab less than 1 year after ASCT, so these patients were left out of later analyses to avoid confounding by immune reconstitution. Baseline TCR diversity was reported to be lower in newly diagnosed patients than in healthy donors and to be lower still in relapsed/refractory patients.

Interpreted using the paper, the time point label stands for: cycle 2 day 1 (C2D1) of nivolumab. Every trial patient had relapsed following autologous stem cell transplantation, and prior brentuximab vedotin exposure was what differed among cohorts A, B and C. The trial cohort comprised fewer than 65 patients with relapsed/refractory classical Hodgkin lymphoma whose best overall responses were complete response, partial response or progressive disease. In the multi-cohort phase II CheckMate 205 trial, trial patients received single-agent nivolumab. An independent review committee assessed best overall response by applying the 2007 International Working Group response criteria. PBMCs from the trial were collected at three points: immediately before nivolumab initiation (C1D1), and during therapy at cycle 2 day 1 and cycle 4 day 1. Peripheral blood was collected in 8 mL Vacutainer Cell Preparation Tubes, from which PBMCs were isolated by centrifugation and then cryopreserved.

The Qiagen DNeasy kit was used to extract genomic DNA from unsorted PBMCs and from the negatively selected CD4+ and CD8+ fractions. TCR beta CDR3 regions were amplified by immunoSEQ multiplex PCR using primers annealing to V and J segments. Amplification bias was minimized using a synthetic immune receptor repertoire, and residual bias was removed computationally after sequencing. In the authors' own workflow: Custom Python scripts were used to quantify repertoire diversity as the Shannon entropy index. Unsorted, CD4+ and CD8+ repertoires were analyzed separately, except for combined analyses in which CD4+ and CD8+ sequences were merged in silico. Clonal expansion was defined as a frequency increase of at least 2-fold after treatment compared with C1D1, and clones undetected at baseline were assigned a pseudocount of 0.5. Singleton clones were defined as clones with 0 or 1 copy at C1D1, and non-singleton clones were defined as clones with 2 or more copies. Clones expanded in unsorted samples were labelled as CD4+, CD8+ or unknown by matching protein sequences in sorted samples from the same patient. Wilcoxon tests on paired samples were used to test changes in diversity from C1D1 to C4D1. TCRdb holds this immuneACCESS table with in-frame rearrangements only. Some clones are missing; in checked studies, unresolved V genes explain under half, and the rest has no known cause. V, J and clone size are taken as reported in that table, and D and trimming were inferred from the DNA itself. The sample records around 26,000 clones, approximately 80% of which are singletons. The top ten constitute roughly 8% of the sample.

Comments on this clone: There is no known antigen for this receptor. One base away there is no much larger clone; base qualities are not given.

The source of this sequence is a human donor with classical Hodgkin lymphoma. The sample consisted of peripheral blood mononuclear cells (PBMCs), taken before the second cycle of nivolumab.

The nucleotide sequence reads as follows: TGTGCCAGCAGCTTGGCCGAGGACTTTCTACAGTTCTTC. It translates to CASSLAEDFLQFF. The V and J genes are TRBV5-4 and TRBJ2-1; the D region possibly corresponds to TRBD2 (5 bases align). Including cysteine and phenylalanine, the CDR3 has 13 amino acids. Only the CDR3 region is kept as DNA, spanning 39 bases read in frame from base 1. The trim is 0 bases for V and 13 bases for J, with a gap of 14 bases between the germline ends. The germline V gene (reference sequence) sets CDR1 to SGHNT and CDR2 to YYREEE.